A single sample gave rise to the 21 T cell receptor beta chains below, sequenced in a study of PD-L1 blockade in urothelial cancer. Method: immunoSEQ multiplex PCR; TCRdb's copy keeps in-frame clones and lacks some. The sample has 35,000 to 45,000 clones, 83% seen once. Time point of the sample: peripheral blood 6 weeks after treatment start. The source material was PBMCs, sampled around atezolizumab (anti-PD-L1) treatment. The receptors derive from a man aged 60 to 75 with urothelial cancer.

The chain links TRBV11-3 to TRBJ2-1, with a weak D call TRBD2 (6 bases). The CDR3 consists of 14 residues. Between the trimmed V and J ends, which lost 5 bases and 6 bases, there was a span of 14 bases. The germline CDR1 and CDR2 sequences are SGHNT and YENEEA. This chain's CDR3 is CASSVGTPPNEQFF. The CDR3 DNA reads TGTGCCAGCAGCGTCGGGACTCCCCCCAATGAGCAGTTCTTC.

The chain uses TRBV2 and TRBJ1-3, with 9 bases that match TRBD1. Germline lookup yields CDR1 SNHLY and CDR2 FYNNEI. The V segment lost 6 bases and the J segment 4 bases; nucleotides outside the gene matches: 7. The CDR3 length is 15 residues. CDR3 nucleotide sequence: TGTGCCAGCAGGCCACAGGGGGCGAGGGGAAACACCATATATTTT. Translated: CASRPQGARGNTIYF.

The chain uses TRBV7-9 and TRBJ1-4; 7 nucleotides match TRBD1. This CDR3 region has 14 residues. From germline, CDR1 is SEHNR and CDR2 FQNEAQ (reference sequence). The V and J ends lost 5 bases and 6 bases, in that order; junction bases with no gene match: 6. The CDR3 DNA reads TGTGCCAGCAGCCCAGGGGGTGGGGATGAAAAACTGTTTTTT. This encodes CASSPGGGDEKLFF.

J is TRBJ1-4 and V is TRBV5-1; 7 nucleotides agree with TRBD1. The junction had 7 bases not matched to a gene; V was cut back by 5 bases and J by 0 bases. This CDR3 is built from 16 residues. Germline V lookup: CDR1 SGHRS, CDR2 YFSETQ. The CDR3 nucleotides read TGCGCCAGCAGTACGGGCCAGGGGGCAACTAATGAAAAACTGTTTTTT. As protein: CASSTGQGATNEKLFF.

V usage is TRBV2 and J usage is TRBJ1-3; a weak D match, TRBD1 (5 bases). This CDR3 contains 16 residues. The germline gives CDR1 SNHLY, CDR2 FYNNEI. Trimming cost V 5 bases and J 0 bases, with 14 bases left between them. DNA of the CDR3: TGTGCCAGCAGTCCGGGACTCCTCAGCTCTGGAAACACCATATATTTT. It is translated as CASSPGLLSSGNTIYF. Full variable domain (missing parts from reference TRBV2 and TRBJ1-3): EPEVTQTPSHQVTQMGQEVILRCVPISNHLYFYWYRQILGQKVEFLVSFYNNEISEKSEIFDDQFSVERPDGSNFTLKIRSTKLEDSAMYFCASSPGLLSSGNTIYFGEGSWLTVV.

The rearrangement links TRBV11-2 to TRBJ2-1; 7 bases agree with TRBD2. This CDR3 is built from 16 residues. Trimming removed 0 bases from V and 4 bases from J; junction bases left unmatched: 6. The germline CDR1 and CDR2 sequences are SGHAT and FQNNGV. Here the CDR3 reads CASSLDLWGGYNEQFF. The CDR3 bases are TGTGCCAGCAGCTTAGATCTGTGGGGGGGGTACAATGAGCAGTTCTTC. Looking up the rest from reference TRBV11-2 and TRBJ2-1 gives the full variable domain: EAGVAQSPRYKIIEKRQSVAFWCNPISGHATLYWYQQILGQGPKLLIQFQNNGVVDDSQLPKDRFSAERLKGVDSTLKIQPAKLEDSAVYLCASSLDLWGGYNEQFFGPGTRLTVL.

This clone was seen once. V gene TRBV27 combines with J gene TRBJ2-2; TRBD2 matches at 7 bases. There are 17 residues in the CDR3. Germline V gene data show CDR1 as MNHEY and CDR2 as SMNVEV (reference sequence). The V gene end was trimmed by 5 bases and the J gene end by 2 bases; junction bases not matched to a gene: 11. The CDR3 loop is CASSQTGGGENTGELFF. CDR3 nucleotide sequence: TGTGCCAGCAGTCAGACCGGGGGAGGGGAAAACACCGGGGAGCTGTTTTTT.

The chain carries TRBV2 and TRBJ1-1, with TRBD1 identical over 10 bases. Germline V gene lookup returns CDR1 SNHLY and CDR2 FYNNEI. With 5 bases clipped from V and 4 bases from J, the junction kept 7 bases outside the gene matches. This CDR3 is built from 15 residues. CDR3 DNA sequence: TGTGCCAGCAGTCAGGGACAGGGGATCGGCACTGAAGCTTTCTTT. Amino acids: CASSQGQGIGTEAFF.

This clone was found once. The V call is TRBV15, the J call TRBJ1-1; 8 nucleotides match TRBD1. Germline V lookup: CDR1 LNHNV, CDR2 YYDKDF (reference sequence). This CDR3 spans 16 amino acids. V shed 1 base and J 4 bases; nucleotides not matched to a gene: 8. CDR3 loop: CATSRGRDRLGTEAFF. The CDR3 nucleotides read TGTGCCACCAGCAGAGGGAGGGACAGGCTAGGCACTGAAGCTTTCTTT.

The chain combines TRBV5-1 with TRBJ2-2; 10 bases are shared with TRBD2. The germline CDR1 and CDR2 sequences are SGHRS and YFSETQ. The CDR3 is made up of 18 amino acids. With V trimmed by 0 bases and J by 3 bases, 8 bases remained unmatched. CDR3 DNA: TGCGCCAGCAGCTTGGCCATGGTAGCGGGGGGAGACACCGGGGAGCTGTTTTTT. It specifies CASSLAMVAGGDTGELFF. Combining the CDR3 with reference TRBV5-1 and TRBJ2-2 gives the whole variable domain KAGVTQTPRYLIKTRGQQVTLSCSPISGHRSVSWYQQTPGQGLQFLFEYFSETQRNKGNFPGRFSGRQFSNSRSEMNVSTLELGDSALYLCASSLAMVAGGDTGELFFGEGSRLTVL.

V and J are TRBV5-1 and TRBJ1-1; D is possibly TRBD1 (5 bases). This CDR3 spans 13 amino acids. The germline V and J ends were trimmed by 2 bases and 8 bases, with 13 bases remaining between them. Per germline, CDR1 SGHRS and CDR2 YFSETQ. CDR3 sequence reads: CASSLIGDSEAFF. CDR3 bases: TGCGCCAGCAGCTTAATAGGCGACAGCGAAGCTTTCTTT.

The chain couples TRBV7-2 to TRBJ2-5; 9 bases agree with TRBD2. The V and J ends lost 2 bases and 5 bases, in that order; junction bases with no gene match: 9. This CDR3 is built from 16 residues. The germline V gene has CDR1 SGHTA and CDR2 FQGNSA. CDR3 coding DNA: TGTGCCAGCAGCTTACCACGCGGGGGGGCCTGGGAGACCCAGTACTTC. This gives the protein CASSLPRGGAWETQYF.

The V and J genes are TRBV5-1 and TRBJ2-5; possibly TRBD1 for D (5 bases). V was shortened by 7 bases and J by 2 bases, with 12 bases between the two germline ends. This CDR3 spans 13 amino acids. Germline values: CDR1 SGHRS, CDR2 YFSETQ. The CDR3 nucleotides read TGCGCCAGCTACACAGGAGATCAAGAGACCCAGTACTTC. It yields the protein CASYTGDQETQYF.

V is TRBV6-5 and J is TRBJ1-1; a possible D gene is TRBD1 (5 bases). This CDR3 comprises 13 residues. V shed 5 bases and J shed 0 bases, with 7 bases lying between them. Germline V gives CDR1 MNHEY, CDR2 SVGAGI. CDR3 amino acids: CASSIQVNTEAFF. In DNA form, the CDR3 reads TGTGCCAGCAGTATACAGGTGAACACTGAAGCTTTCTTT.

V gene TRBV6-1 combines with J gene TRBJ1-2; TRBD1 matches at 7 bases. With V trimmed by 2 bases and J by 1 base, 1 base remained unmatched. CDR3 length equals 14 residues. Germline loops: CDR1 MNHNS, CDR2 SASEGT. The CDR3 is CASSENRGNYGYTF. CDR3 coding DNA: TGTGCCAGCAGTGAAAACAGGGGTAACTATGGCTACACCTTC.

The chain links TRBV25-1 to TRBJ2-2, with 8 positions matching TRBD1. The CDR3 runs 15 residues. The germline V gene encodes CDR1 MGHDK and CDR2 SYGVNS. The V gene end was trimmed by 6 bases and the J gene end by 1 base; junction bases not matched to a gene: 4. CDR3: CASSEDRVNTGELFF. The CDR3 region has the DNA TGTGCCAGCAGCGAGGACAGGGTGAACACCGGGGAGCTGTTTTTT.

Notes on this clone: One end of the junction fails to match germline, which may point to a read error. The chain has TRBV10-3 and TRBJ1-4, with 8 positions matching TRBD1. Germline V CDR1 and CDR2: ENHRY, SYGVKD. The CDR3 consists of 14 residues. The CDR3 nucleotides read TGTGCCAGCAGTGAGGGACAGGAGTATGAAAAACTGTTTTTT. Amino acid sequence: CASSEGQEYEKLFF.

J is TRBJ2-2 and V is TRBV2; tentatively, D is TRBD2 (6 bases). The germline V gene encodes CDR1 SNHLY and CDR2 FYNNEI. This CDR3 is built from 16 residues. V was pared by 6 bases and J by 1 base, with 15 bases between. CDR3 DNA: TGTGCCAGCAGCGGATACAGGAGGGGGAACACCGGGGAGCTGTTTTTT. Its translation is CASSGYRRGNTGELFF.

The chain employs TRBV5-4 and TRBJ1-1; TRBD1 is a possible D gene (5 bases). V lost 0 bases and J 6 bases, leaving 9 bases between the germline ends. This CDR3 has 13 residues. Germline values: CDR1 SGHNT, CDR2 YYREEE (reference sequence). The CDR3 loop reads CASSLVSGSEAFF. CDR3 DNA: TGTGCCAGCAGCTTGGTATCAGGGTCTGAAGCTTTCTTT.

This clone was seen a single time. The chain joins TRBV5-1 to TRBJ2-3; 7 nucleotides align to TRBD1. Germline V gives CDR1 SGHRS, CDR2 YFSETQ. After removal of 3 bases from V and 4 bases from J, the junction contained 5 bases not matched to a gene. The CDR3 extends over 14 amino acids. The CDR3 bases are TGCGCCAGCAGCTACCAGACAGGGCCAGATACGCAGTATTTT. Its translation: CASSYQTGPDTQYF.

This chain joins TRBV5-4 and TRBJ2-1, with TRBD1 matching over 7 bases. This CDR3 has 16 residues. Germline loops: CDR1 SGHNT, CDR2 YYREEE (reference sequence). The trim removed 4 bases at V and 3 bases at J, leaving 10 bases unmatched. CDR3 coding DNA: TGTGCCAGCAGCAGCTCAGGACAGGACCGCTACAATGAGCAGTTCTTC. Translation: CASSSSGQDRYNEQFF.